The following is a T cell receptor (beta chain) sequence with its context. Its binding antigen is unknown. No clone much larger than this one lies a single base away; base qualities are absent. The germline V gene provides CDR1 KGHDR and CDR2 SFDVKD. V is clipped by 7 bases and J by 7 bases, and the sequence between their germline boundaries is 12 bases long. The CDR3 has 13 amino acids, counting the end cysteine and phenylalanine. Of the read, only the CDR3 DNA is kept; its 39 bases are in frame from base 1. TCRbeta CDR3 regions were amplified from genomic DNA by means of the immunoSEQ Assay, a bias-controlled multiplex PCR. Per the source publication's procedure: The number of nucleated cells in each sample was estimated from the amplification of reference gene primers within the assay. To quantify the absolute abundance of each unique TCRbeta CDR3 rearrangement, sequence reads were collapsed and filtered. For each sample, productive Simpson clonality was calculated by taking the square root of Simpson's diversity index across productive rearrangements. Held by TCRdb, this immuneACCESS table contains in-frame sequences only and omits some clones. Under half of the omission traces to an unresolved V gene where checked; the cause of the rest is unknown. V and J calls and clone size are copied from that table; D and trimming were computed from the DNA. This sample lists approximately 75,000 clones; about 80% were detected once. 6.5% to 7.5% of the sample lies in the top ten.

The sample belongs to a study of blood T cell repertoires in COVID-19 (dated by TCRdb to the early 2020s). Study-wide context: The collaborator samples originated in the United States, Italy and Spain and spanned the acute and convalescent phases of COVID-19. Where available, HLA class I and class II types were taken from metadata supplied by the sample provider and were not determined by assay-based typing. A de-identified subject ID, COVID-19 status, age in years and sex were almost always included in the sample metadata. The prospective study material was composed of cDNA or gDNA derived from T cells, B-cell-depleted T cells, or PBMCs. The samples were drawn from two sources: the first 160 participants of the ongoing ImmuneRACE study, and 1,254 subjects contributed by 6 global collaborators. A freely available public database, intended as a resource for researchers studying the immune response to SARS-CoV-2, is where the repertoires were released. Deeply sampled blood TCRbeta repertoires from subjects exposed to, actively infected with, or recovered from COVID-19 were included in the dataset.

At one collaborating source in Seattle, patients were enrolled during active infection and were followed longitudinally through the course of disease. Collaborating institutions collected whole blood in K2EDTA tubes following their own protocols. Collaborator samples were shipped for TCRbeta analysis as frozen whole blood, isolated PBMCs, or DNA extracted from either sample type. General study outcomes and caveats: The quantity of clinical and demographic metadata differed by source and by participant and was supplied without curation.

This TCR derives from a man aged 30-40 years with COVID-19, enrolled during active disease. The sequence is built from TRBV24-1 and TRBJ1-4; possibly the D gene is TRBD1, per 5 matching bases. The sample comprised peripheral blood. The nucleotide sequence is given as TGTGCCACCAGCCAGGGCCCGGGTGAAAAACTGTTTTTT. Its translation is CATSQGPGEKLFF.